This T cell receptor (beta chain) was identified during a study of blood T cell repertoires in COVID-19. Generated by immunoSEQ multiplex PCR, the TCRdb table keeps only in-frame clones and is missing some. The sample contains about 67,000 clones, around nine tenths of which appear only once. Trimming took 4 bases from V and 4 from J; bases not matched to a gene: 5. The germline CDR1 and CDR2 sequences are MNHEY and SMNVEV (reference sequence). This CDR3 is built from 14 residues. Sequenced material: peripheral blood. The TCR originated in a woman of 80 years or more with acute or convalescent COVID-19. V gene TRBV27 combines with J gene TRBJ1-2; 8 bases fit TRBD1. CDR3 DNA: TGTGCCAGCAGTTCCCGACAGGGGCTCTATGGCTACACCTTC. Encoded protein: CASSSRQGLYGYTF.